The T cell receptor (beta chain) under discussion was sequenced for a study of T cell responses to AZD1222 COVID-19 vaccine. General study points: Among the donors, most were white British and more were female, and clonal diversity was possibly underestimated.

TCRdb keeps only in-frame clones here, not all; method: immunoSEQ multiplex PCR. The sample lists 120,000 to 150,000 clones, roughly 80% occurring once. Comments on this clone: Its antigen is not known.

This CDR3 has 13 amino acids. V lost 10 bases and J lost 5, with 12 bases in between. Germline CDR1 LNHDA, CDR2 SQIVND (reference sequence). This sample comprised peripheral blood, obtained on day 0 of MenACWY control vaccination. The TCR was taken from an adult in good health. This chain uses TRBV19 with TRBJ1-6; D possibly corresponds to TRBD1 (5 bases). The CDR3 DNA reads as TGTGCCACAGGACACCAGAATAATTCACCCCTCCACTTT. This codes for CATGHQNNSPLHF. Full variable domain (missing parts from reference TRBV19 and TRBJ1-6): DGGITQSPKYLFRKEGQNVTLSCEQNLNHDAMYWYRQDPGQGLRLIYYSQIVNDFQKGDIAEGYSVSREKKESFPLTVTSAQKNPTAFYLCATGHQNNSPLHFGNGTRLTVT.